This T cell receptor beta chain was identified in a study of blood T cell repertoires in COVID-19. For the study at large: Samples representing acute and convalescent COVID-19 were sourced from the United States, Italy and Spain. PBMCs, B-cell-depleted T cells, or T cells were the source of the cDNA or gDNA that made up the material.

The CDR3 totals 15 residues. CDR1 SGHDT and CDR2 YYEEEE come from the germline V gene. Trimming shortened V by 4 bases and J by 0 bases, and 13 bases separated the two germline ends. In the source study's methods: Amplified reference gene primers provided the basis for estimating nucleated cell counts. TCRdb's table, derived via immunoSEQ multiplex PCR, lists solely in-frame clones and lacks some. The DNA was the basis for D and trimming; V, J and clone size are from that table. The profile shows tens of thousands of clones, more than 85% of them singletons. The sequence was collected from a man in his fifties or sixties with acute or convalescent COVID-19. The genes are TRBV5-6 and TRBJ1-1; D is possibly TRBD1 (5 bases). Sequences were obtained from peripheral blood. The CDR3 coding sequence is TGTGCCAGCAGCGCCGGCACAGGATTGAACACTGAAGCTTTCTTT. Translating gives CASSAGTGLNTEAFF.